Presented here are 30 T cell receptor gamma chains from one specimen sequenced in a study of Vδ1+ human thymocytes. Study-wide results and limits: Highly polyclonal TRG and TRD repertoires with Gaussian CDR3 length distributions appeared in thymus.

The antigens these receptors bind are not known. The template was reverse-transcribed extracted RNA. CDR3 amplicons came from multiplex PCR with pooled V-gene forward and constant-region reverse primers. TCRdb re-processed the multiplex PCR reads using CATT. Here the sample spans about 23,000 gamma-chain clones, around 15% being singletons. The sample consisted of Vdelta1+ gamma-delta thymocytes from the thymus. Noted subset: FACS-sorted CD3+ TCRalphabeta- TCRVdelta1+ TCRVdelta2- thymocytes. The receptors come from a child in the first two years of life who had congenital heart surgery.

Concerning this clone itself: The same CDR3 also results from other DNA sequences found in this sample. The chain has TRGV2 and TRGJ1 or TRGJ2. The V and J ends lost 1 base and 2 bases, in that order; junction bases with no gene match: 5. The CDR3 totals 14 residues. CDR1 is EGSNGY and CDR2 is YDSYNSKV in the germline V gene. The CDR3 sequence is CATWDGPDYYKKLF. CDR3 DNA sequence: TGTGCCACCTGGGACGGCCCGGATTATTATAAGAAACTCTTT.

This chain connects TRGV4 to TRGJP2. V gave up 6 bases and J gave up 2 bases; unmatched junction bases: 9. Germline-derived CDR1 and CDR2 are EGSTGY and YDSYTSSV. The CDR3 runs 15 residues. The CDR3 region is CATWKRGSSDWIKTF. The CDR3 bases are TGTGCCACCTGGAAGAGAGGAAGTAGTGATTGGATCAAGACGTTT.

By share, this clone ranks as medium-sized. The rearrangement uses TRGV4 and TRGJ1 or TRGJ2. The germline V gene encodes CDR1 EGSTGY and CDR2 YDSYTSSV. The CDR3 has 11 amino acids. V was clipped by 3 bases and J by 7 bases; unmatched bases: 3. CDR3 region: CATWDSYKKLF. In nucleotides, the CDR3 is TGTGCCACCTGGGATAGCTATAAGAAACTCTTT.

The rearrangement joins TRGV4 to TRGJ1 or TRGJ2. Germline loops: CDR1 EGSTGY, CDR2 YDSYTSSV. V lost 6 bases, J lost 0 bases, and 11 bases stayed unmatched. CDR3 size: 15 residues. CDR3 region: CATWKTIQNYYKKLF. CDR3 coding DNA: TGTGCCACCTGGAAAACGATACAGAATTATTATAAGAAACTCTTT.

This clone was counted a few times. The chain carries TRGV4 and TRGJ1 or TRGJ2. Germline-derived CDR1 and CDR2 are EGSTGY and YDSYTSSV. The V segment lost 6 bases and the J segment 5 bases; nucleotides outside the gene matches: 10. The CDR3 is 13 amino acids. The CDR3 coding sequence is TGTGCCACCTGGAATCTCAAGGATTATAAGAAACTCTTT. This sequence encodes CATWNLKDYKKLF.

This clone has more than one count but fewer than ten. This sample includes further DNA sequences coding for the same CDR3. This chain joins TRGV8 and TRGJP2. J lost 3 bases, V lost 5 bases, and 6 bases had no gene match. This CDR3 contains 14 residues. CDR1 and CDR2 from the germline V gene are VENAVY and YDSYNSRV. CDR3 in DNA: TGTGCCACCTGGGTGGAGGGTAGTGATTGGATCAAGACGTTT. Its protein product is CATWVEGSDWIKTF.

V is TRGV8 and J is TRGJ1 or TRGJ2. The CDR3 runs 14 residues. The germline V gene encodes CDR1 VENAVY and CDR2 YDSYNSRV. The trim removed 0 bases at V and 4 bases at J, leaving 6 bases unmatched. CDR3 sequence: CATWDRASYYKKLF. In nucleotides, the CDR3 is TGTGCCACCTGGGATAGGGCATCCTATTATAAGAAACTCTTT.

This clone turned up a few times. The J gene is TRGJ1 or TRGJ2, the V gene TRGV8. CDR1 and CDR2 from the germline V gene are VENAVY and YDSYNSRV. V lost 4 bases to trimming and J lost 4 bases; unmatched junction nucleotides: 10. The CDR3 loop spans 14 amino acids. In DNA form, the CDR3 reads TGTGCCACCTGGGACCCAAGAATGTATTATAAGAAACTCTTT. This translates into CATWDPRMYYKKLF.

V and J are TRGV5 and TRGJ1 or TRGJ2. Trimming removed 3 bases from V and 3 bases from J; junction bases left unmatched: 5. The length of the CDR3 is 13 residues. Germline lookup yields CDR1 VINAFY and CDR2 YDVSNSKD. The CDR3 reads CATWDEPYYKKLF. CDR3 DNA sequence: TGTGCCACCTGGGACGAACCTTATTATAAGAAACTCTTT.

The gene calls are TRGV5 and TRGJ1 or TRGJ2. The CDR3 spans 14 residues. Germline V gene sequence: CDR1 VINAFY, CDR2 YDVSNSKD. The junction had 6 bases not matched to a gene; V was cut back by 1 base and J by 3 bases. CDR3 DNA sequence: TGTGCCACCTGGGACAGCTCCCCTTATTATAAGAAACTCTTT. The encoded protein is CATWDSSPYYKKLF.

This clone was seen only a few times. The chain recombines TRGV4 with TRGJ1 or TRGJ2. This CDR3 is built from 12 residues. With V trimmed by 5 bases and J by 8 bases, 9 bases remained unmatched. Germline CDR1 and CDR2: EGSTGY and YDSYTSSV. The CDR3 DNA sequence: TGTGCCACCTGGGCCCCCACCCATAAGAAACTCTTT. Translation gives CATWAPTHKKLF.

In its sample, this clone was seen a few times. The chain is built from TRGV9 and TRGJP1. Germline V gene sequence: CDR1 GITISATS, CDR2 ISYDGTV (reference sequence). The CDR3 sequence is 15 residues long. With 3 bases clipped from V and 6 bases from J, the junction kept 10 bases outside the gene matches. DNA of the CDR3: TGTGCCTTGTGGGAGAATTTCCGTGCTGGTTGGTTCAAGATATTT. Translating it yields CALWENFRAGWFKIF.

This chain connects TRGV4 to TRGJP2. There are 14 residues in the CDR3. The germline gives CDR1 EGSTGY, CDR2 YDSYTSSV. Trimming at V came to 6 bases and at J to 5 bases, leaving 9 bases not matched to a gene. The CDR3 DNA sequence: TGTGCCACCTGGAATGAGAGGAGTGATTGGATCAAGACGTTT. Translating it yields CATWNERSDWIKTF.

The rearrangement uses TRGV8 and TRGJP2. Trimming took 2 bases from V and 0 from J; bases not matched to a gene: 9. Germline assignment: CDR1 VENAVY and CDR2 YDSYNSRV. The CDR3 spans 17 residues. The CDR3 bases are TGTGCCACCTGGGATACGGCGGGCTATAGTAGTGATTGGATCAAGACGTTT. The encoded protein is CATWDTAGYSSDWIKTF.

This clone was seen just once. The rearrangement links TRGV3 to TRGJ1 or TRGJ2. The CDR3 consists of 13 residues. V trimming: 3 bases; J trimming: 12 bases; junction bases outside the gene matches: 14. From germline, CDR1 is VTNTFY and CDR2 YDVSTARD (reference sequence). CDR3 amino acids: CATWDAWYLGKLF. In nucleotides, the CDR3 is TGTGCCACCTGGGACGCATGGTATTTGGGGAAACTCTTT.

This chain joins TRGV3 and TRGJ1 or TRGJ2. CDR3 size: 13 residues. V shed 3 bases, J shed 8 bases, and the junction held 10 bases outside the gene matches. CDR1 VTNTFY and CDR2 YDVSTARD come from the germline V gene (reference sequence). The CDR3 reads CATWDGPMDKKLF. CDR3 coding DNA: TGTGCCACCTGGGACGGACCCATGGATAAGAAACTCTTT.

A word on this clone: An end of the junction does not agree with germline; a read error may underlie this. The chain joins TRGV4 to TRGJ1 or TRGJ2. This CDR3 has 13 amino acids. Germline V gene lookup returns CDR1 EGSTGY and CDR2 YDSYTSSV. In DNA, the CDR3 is TGTGCCACCTGGAATGGGCGCCGTTATAAGAAACTCTTT. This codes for CATWNGRRYKKLF.

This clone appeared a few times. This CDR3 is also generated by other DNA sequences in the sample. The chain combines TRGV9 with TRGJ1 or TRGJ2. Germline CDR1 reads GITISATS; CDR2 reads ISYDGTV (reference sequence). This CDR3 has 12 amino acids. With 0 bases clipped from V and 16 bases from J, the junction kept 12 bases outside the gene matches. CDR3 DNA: TGTGCCTTGTGGGAGGTGTGGAATTGGAAGCTCTTT. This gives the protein CALWEVWNWKLF.

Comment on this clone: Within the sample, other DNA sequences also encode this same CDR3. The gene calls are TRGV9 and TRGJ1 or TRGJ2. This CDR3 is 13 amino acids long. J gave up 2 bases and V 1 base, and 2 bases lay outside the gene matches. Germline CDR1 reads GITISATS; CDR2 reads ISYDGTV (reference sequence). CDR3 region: CALWEVYYYKKLF. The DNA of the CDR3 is TGTGCCTTGTGGGAGGTATATTATTATAAGAAACTCTTT.

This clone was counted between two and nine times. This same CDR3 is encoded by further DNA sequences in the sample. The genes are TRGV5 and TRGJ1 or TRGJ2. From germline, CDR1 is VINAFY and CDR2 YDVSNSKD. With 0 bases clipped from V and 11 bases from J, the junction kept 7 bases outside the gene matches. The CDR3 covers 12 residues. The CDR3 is CATWDRPSEKLF. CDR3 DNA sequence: TGTGCCACCTGGGACAGGCCGTCCGAGAAACTCTTT.

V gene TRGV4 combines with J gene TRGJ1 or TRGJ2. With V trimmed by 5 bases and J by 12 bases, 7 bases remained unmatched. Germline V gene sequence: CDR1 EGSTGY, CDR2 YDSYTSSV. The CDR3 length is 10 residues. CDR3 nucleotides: TGTGCCACCTGGGCGGGGGGGAAACTCTTT. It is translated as CATWAGGKLF.

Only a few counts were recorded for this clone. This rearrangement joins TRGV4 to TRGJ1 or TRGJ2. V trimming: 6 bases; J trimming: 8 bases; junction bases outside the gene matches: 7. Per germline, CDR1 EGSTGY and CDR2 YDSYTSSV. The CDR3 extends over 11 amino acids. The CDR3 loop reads CATWNKDKKLF. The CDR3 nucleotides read TGTGCCACCTGGAATAAGGATAAGAAACTCTTT.

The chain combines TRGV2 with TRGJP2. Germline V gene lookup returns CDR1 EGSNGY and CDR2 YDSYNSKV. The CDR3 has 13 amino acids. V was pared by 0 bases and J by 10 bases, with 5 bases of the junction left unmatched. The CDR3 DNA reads TGTGCCACCTGGGACGGGCGGGGTTGGATCAAGACGTTT. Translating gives CATWDGRGWIKTF.

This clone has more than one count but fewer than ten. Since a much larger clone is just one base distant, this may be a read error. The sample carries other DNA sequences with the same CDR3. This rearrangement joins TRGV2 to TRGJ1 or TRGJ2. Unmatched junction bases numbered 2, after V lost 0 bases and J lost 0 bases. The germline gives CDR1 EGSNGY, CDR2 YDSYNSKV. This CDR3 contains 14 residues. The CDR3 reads CATWDGLNYYKKLF. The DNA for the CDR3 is TGTGCCACCTGGGACGGGCTGAATTATTATAAGAAACTCTTT.

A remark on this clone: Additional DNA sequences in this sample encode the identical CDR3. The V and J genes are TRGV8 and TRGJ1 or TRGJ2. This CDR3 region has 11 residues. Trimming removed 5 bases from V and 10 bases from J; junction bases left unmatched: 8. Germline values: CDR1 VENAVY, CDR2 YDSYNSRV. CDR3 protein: CATWVIDKKLF. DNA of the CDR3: TGTGCCACCTGGGTCATCGACAAGAAACTCTTT.

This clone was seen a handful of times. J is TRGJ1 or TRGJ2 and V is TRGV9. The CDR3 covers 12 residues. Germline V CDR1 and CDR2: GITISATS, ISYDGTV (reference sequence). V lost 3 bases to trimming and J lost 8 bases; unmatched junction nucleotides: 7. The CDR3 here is CALWENRNKKLF. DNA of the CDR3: TGTGCCTTGTGGGAGAACCGAAATAAGAAACTCTTT.

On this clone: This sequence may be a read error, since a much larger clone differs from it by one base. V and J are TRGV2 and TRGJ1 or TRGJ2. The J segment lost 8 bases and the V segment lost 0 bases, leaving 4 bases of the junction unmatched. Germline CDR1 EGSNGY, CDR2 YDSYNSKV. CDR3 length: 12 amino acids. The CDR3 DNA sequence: TGTGCCACCTGGGACGGGCACGATAAGAAACTCTTT. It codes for CATWDGHDKKLF.

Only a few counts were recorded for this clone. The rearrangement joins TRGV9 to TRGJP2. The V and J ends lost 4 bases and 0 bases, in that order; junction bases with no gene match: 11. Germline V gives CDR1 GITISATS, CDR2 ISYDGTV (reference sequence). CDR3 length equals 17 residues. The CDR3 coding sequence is TGTGCCTTGTGGGAAGTTGACATAAATAGTAGTGATTGGATCAAGACGTTT. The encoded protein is CALWEVDINSSDWIKTF.

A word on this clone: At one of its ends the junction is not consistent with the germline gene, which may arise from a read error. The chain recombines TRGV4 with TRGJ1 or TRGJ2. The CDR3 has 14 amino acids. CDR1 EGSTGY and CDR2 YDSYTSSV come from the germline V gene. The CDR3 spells CATWNGIQDYKKLF. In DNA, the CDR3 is TGTGCCACCTGGAATGGGATTCAGGATTATAAGAAACTCTTT.

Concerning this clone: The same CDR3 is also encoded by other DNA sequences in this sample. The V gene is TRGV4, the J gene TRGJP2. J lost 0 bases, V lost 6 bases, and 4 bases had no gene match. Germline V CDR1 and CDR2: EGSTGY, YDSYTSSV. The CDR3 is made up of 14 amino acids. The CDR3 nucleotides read TGTGCCACCTGGAACTATAGTAGTGATTGGATCAAGACGTTT. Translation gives CATWNYSSDWIKTF.